Following are 25 T cell receptor beta chains from one sample sequenced in a study of cytomegalovirus exposure and HLA in healthy donors. Primers for the PCR totalled 60 Vbeta and 13 Jbeta. Assay: immunoSEQ multiplex PCR; the TCRdb copy retains only in-frame clones and omits some. Among some 190,000 clones listed, 75% to 80% were seen once. What was sequenced was PBMCs. These receptors were collected from a woman in her 30s in good health and CMV-seropositive.

This clone was observed a handful of times. The chain combines TRBV28 with TRBJ1-2; D is unresolved. Between the trimmed V and J ends, which lost 6 bases and 4 bases, there was a span of 15 bases. Germline V gene data show CDR1 as MDHEN and CDR2 as SYDVKM. This CDR3 has 14 amino acids. CDR3 amino acids: CASRQFGDGYGYTF. CDR3 bases: TGTGCCAGCAGACAGTTCGGGGATGGCTATGGCTACACCTTC.

J is TRBJ2-7 and V is TRBV6-5; D is perhaps TRBD2 (7 bases). Germline lookup yields CDR1 MNHEY and CDR2 SVGAGI. CDR3 length: 15 amino acids. Trimming left V 2 bases short and J 2 bases short, with 13 bases between. The CDR3: CASSYDPGGTYEQYF. The CDR3 nucleotides are TGTGCCAGCAGTTACGACCCGGGGGGCACCTACGAGCAGTACTTC.

The gene calls are TRBV18 and TRBJ2-5, with D possibly matching TRBD2 (5 bases). V was trimmed by 6 bases and J by 1 base, leaving 12 bases between them. This CDR3 has 14 residues. Germline V CDR1 and CDR2: KGHSH, LQKENI. The CDR3 region has the DNA TGTGCCAGCTCGCCCCGGGAAGGCCAAGAGACCCAGTACTTC. It encodes CASSPREGQETQYF.

The genes are TRBV4-2 and TRBJ1-5, with 7 bases lining up with TRBD1. CDR3 length: 15 residues. The junction had 9 bases not matched to a gene; V was cut back by 5 bases and J by 5 bases. Germline CDR1 reads LGHNA; CDR2 reads YNFKEQ. CDR3: CASSETGWADQPQHF. The CDR3 DNA is TGTGCCAGCAGCGAGACAGGGTGGGCCGATCAGCCCCAGCATTTT.

The genes are TRBV6-5 and TRBJ1-1, with D tentatively TRBD1 (6 bases). The V end lost 0 bases, the J end lost 6 bases, and 14 bases lay between the germline ends. There are 15 residues in the CDR3. Germline assignment: CDR1 MNHEY and CDR2 SVGAGI. DNA of the CDR3: TGTGCCAGCAGTTACTCGGGGGCCCGGCGGGCTGAAGCTTTCTTT. Translated, it gives CASSYSGARRAEAFF.

V gene TRBV29-1 combines with J gene TRBJ1-1, with D hard to call. Trimming cost V 5 bases and J 5 bases, with 18 bases left between them. Germline CDR1 reads SQVTM; CDR2 reads ANQGSEA. This CDR3 has 14 residues. The CDR3 nucleotides read TGCAGCGTTCGCCCGGAGGCCCGGGGAACTGAAGCTTTCTTT. Protein: CSVRPEARGTEAFF.

CDR3 sequence: CASSLALDWEYSPYEQYF. CDR3 nucleotides: TGTGCCAGCAGCTTAGCGCTTGATTGGGAGTACTCTCCCTACGAGCAGTACTTC. The gene calls are TRBV7-2 and TRBJ2-7; D might be TRBD2 (5 bases). V lost 0 bases, J lost 2 bases, and 20 bases lay in between. The CDR3 spans 18 residues. Looked up from germline, CDR1 is SGHTA and CDR2 is FQGNSA. Full variable domain (rest looked up from reference TRBV7-2 and TRBJ2-7): GAGVSQSPSNKVTEKGKDVELRCDPISGHTALYWYRQSLGQGLEFLIYFQGNSAPDKSGLPSDRFSAERTGGSVSTLTIQRTQQEDSAVYLCASSLALDWEYSPYEQYFGPGTRLTVT.

This clone was seen once. This CDR3 is also generated by other DNA sequences in the sample. V gene TRBV30 combines with J gene TRBJ2-5; 8 nucleotides align to TRBD1. V lost 3 bases and J lost 0; bases outside the gene matches: 0. Germline CDR1 and CDR2: GTSNPN and SVGIG (reference sequence). CDR3 length: 13 amino acids. CDR3 residues: CAWSRGHQETQYF. DNA for the CDR3: TGTGCCTGGAGCAGGGGGCACCAAGAGACCCAGTACTTC.

This clone appeared a few times. The V gene is TRBV5-6, the J gene TRBJ2-7; D is perhaps TRBD1 (6 bases). Trimming pared 1 base from V and 0 bases from J, leaving 17 bases between. CDR1 is SGHDT and CDR2 is YYEEEE in the germline V gene. The CDR3 contains 17 residues. CDR3 nucleotides: TGTGCCAGCAGCTTGCGGCGATTGAGGGACAACTCCTACGAGCAGTACTTC. This translates into CASSLRRLRDNSYEQYF.

This clone showed up just a few times. Here the CDR3 reads CASSSFSGRLSETQYF. CDR3 nucleotide sequence: TGCGCCAGCAGCTCTTTTAGCGGGAGGTTATCAGAGACCCAGTACTTC. This chain uses TRBV5-1 with TRBJ2-5; 10 bases match TRBD2. The ends lost 3 bases at V and 4 bases at J; junction bases unmatched: 9. The CDR3 length is 16 residues. The germline V gene has CDR1 SGHRS and CDR2 YFSETQ. Looking up the rest from reference TRBV5-1 and TRBJ2-5 gives the full variable domain: KAGVTQTPRYLIKTRGQQVTLSCSPISGHRSVSWYQQTPGQGLQFLFEYFSETQRNKGNFPGRFSGRQFSNSRSEMNVSTLELGDSALYLCASSSFSGRLSETQYFGPGTRLLVL.

This chain uses TRBV27 with TRBJ1-6; D might be TRBD1 (5 bases). The V and J ends lost 2 bases and 15 bases respectively, with 17 bases between them. Germline values: CDR1 MNHEY, CDR2 SMNVEV (reference sequence). CDR3 length: 14 amino acids. The CDR3 reads CASSLRGTFRRLHF. The DNA for the CDR3 is TGTGCCAGCAGTTTACGGGGGACCTTTCGTCGCCTCCACTTT.

This clone has a single count. A junction boundary mismatches the germline segment, possibly from a read error. DNA of the CDR3: TGTGCTAGCAGCACGGGACTAGCGGCAGATACGCAGTATTTT. Translating gives CASSTGLAADTQYF. This chain uses TRBV7-7 with TRBJ2-3; 11 nucleotides match TRBD2. Germline lookup yields CDR1 SSHAT and CDR2 FNYEAQ (reference sequence). CDR3 length: 14 residues. The full variable domain, in which reference TRBV7-7 and TRBJ2-3 provide the parts outside the CDR3, is GAGVSQSPRYKVTKRGQDVTLRCDPISSHATLYWYQQALGQGPEFLTYFNYEAQPDKSGLPSDRFSAERPEGSISTLTIQRTEQRDSAMYRCASSTGLAADTQYFGPGTRLTVL.

The V and J genes are TRBV6-5 and TRBJ2-7; 9 nucleotides match TRBD1. J lost 4 bases, V lost 2 bases, and 3 bases had no gene match. Germline V gives CDR1 MNHEY, CDR2 SVGAGI. The CDR3 covers 14 residues. CDR3 bases: TGTGCCAGCAGTTACGAGGGACAGGGTTACGAGCAGTACTTC. This codes for CASSYEGQGYEQYF.

The chain uses TRBV2 and TRBJ1-2; possibly TRBD1 for D (5 bases). V gave up 5 bases and J gave up 7 bases, with 14 bases separating them. Germline V CDR1 and CDR2: SNHLY, FYNNEI. The CDR3 runs to 13 residues. The CDR3 is CASSIDSLSGYTF. The CDR3 bases are TGTGCCAGCAGTATAGACAGCTTGAGTGGCTACACCTTC.

The chain joins TRBV9 to TRBJ1-4; D might be TRBD1 (6 bases). The germline V gene has CDR1 SGDLS and CDR2 YYNGEE. V dropped 1 base and J dropped 7 bases, with 11 bases sitting between them. CDR3 length: 14 amino acids. CDR3 DNA: TGTGCCAGCAGCGTAACAGGGTGGAGTGAAAAACTGTTTTTT. Translating it yields CASSVTGWSEKLFF.

V gene TRBV19 combines with J gene TRBJ2-3; 7 bases are shared with TRBD2. Germline trimming cut 11 bases from V and 4 bases from J; bases unmatched to any gene: 9. This CDR3 has 13 residues. The V gene's germline CDR1 is LNHDA and CDR2 SQIVND (reference sequence). The CDR3 sequence is CASGGGLPDTQYF. CDR3 nucleotide sequence: TGTGCCTCTGGGGGAGGGTTGCCAGATACGCAGTATTTT. Supplemented by reference TRBV19 and TRBJ2-3, the full variable domain reads DGGITQSPKYLFRKEGQNVTLSCEQNLNHDAMYWYRQDPGQGLRLIYYSQIVNDFQKGDIAEGYSVSREKKESFPLTVTSAQKNPTAFYLCASGGGLPDTQYFGPGTRLTVL.

The chain couples TRBV7-8 to TRBJ1-2; weak D call: TRBD1 (5 bases). The V end was cut by 5 bases, the J end by 0 bases, with 10 bases between. The CDR3 spans 14 residues. CDR1 SGHVS and CDR2 FQNEAQ come from the germline V gene. CDR3 nucleotide sequence: TGTGCCAGCAGCAAAGGGGCAGCTAACTATGGCTACACCTTC. Encoded protein: CASSKGAANYGYTF. Full variable domain (rest looked up from reference TRBV7-8 and TRBJ1-2): GAGVSQSPRYKVAKRGQDVALRCDPISGHVSLFWYQQALGQGPEFLTYFQNEAQLDKSGLPSDRFFAERPEGSVSTLKIQRTQQEDSAVYLCASSKGAANYGYTFGSGTRLTVV.

The CDR3: CSPNRGPMNTEAFF. CDR3 nucleotides: TGCAGCCCGAACAGGGGACCCATGAACACTGAAGCTTTCTTT. J is TRBJ1-1 and V is TRBV29-1; 7 nucleotides match TRBD1. After removal of 8 bases from V and 0 bases from J, the junction contained 9 bases not matched to a gene. This CDR3 has 14 amino acids. Germline CDR1 and CDR2: SQVTM and ANQGSEA.

This clone was observed a handful of times. The V call is TRBV30, the J call TRBJ1-3; D is possibly TRBD1 (6 bases). V lost 8 bases and J 3 bases, leaving 14 bases between the germline ends. Looked up from germline, CDR1 is GTSNPN and CDR2 is SVGIG (reference sequence). The CDR3 runs 13 residues. The DNA for the CDR3 is TGTGCCAGAGCCCAGGGGTTTGGAAACACCATATATTTT. This gives the protein CARAQGFGNTIYF.

This clone was detected only once. The chain employs TRBV7-2 and TRBJ1-1; TRBD1 matches 8 bases. There are 18 residues in the CDR3. The germline V gene has CDR1 SGHTA and CDR2 FQGNSA. J was trimmed by 0 bases and V by 5 bases; bases with no gene match: 14. The DNA for the CDR3 is TGTGCCAGCAGCCTACGGGACCAGGGGGCCCTCATGAACACTGAAGCTTTCTTT. Translation: CASSLRDQGALMNTEAFF.

V is TRBV5-1 and J is TRBJ2-7; a possible D gene is TRBD2 (5 bases). CDR1 SGHRS and CDR2 YFSETQ come from the germline V gene. Trimming left V 0 bases short and J 4 bases short, with 17 bases between. The CDR3 loop spans 16 amino acids. CDR3 amino acids: CASSLASGDDLYEQYF. In nucleotides, the CDR3 is TGCGCCAGCAGCTTGGCCAGCGGAGACGATCTTTACGAGCAGTACTTC.

This chain links TRBV7-2 with TRBJ2-5; a weak D match, TRBD1 (5 bases). Trimming shortened V by 1 base and J by 1 base, and 16 bases separated the two germline ends. The germline V gene encodes CDR1 SGHTA and CDR2 FQGNSA. This CDR3 is 17 amino acids long. This CDR3 reads CASSLVNNRFGQETQYF. Here the CDR3 DNA reads TGTGCCAGCAGCTTAGTTAATAACAGGTTTGGCCAAGAGACCCAGTACTTC.

This chain uses TRBV6-1 with TRBJ2-7, with TRBD1 matching 7 bases. Trimming removed 6 bases from V and 2 bases from J; junction bases left unmatched: 10. The germline V gene has CDR1 MNHNS and CDR2 SASEGT. The length of the CDR3 is 15 residues. CDR3 coding DNA: TGTGCCAGCAGAGCTACGGACAGGAACGCCTACGAGCAGTACTTC. Translation gives CASRATDRNAYEQYF.

The J gene is TRBJ1-2, the V gene TRBV6-1, with 9 bases lining up with TRBD1. The CDR3 is 14 residues long. The J segment lost 1 base and the V segment lost 6 bases, leaving 3 bases of the junction unmatched. From germline, CDR1 is MNHNS and CDR2 SASEGT. CDR3 DNA: TGTGCCAGCAGCGAGGACAGGGGTAACTATGGCTACACCTTC. Amino acid sequence: CASSEDRGNYGYTF.

This chain uses TRBV19 with TRBJ2-2; 11 positions agree with TRBD1. Germline loops: CDR1 LNHDA, CDR2 SQIVND (reference sequence). The junction had 3 bases not matched to a gene; V was cut back by 3 bases and J by 6 bases. The CDR3 is 15 residues long. CDR3 sequence: CASSIVGQGAGELFF. CDR3 nucleotide sequence: TGTGCCAGTAGTATCGTGGGACAGGGGGCCGGGGAGCTGTTTTTT.